This T cell receptor beta chain was sequenced for a study of blood T cells in healthy people across ages. Germline CDR1 MNHEY, CDR2 SVGEGT. The length of the CDR3 is 16 residues. V dropped 2 bases and J dropped 0; count of bases not matched to a gene: 4. Primers used in a second PCR of about 6 to 11 cycles were a sample-barcoded 5' primer and a J-beta primer mix. One entry per CDR3 protein results from TCRdb running MiXCR on the 5' RACE reads. Of 710,000 or so distinct CDR3 sequences in the sample, about 30% were seen once. General study points: Since the PBMCs were unsorted, naive and antigen-experienced cells could not be conclusively compared.

To note about this clonotype: Its antigen is still unknown.

The sequenced sample consisted of blood. This TCR came from a woman older than 75 in good health. The rearrangement uses TRBV6-2 or TRBV6-3 and TRBJ2-1; 7 nucleotides match TRBD1. The CDR3 here is CASSYGRQGSYNEQFF. DNA of the CDR3: TGTGCCAGCAGTTACGGGAGACAGGGCTCCTACAATGAGCAGTTCTTC.